These T cell receptor beta chains were read from a single sample in a study of tumor-infiltrating lymphocytes in localized non-small cell lung cancer. TCRdb's copy holds only in-frame clones and misses some; the assay was immunoSEQ multiplex PCR. The sample includes about 8,700 clones, around 80% seen only once; the top ten take 5.5% to 8%. Sequencing used uninvolved lung tissue not adjacent to the tumor. The receptors here all came from a human donor with non-small cell lung cancer. CDR3s include the opening cysteine and the closing phenylalanine or tryptophan. Each record gives: clone size, J gene, D gene, V gene, CDR3 DNA, CDR3 protein. The D gene is left open where the match is weak. Size is omitted from some rows. Given values are once, few, many or a class for expanded clones.

size: few
J: TRBJ1-4
D: .
V: TRBV7-2
DNA: TGTGCCAGCAGCTTCTCGGTCGATGAAAAACTGTTTTTT
CDR3: CASSFSVDEKLFF

size: few
J: TRBJ1-1
D: TRBD1
V: TRBV4-1
DNA: TGCGCCAGCAGCCGAAGGGGACAGGGAGCTTTCTTT
CDR3: CASSRRGQGAFF

size: .
J: TRBJ2-2
D: .
V: TRBV7-2
DNA: TGTGCCAGCAGCATCCAGGGGGGTCCCGGGGAGCTGTTTTTT
CDR3: CASSIQGGPGELFF

size: .
J: TRBJ2-3
D: TRBD2
V: TRBV7-2
DNA: TGTGCCAGCAGCTTAGAGTGGGGAGGGGATACGCAGTATTTT
CDR3: CASSLEWGGDTQYF

size: .
J: TRBJ2-1
D: .
V: TRBV6-5
DNA: TGTGCCAGCAGTCGACCTACTCGTGACAATGAGCAGTTCTTC
CDR3: CASSRPTRDNEQFF

size: .
J: TRBJ1-2
D: .
V: TRBV7-8
DNA: TGTGCCAGCAGCCGAGGGGAGAACTATGGCTACACCTTC
CDR3: CASSRGENYGYTF

size: once
J: TRBJ1-1
D: .
V: TRBV7-3
DNA: TGTGCCAGCAGCTTAACCACGGTAATGAACACTGAAGCTTTCTTT
CDR3: CASSLTTVMNTEAFF

size: few
J: TRBJ1-1
D: .
V: TRBV5-5
DNA: TGTGCCAGCAGCCGACGGTCCGTAGCGAACACTGAAGCTTTCTTT
CDR3: CASSRRSVANTEAFF

size: .
J: TRBJ2-7
D: .
V: TRBV4-2
DNA: TGTGCCAGCAGCCAAGTTGCACAGACCTACGAGCAGTACTTC
CDR3: CASSQVAQTYEQYF

size: .
J: TRBJ2-7
D: .
V: TRBV27
DNA: TGTGCCAGCAGTTTGGACAGCTACTCCTACGAGCAGTACTTC
CDR3: CASSLDSYSYEQYF

size: .
J: TRBJ2-5
D: .
V: TRBV10-3
DNA: TGTGCCATCAGTGTAGGACAGTTCCAAGAGACCCAGTACTTC
CDR3: CAISVGQFQETQYF

size: .
J: TRBJ2-5
D: TRBD2
V: TRBV7-7
DNA: TGTGCCAGCAGCCGGGGACTAGCGGAAGAGACCCAGTACTTC
CDR3: CASSRGLAEETQYF

size: .
J: TRBJ2-2
D: .
V: TRBV11-3
DNA: TGTGCCAGCAGCTTGACAGCGAACACCGGGGAGCTGTTTTTT
CDR3: CASSLTANTGELFF

size: .
J: TRBJ2-3
D: .
V: TRBV9
DNA: TGTGCCAGCAGCGTAGTTGGGGGCAATACAGATACGCAGTATTTT
CDR3: CASSVVGGNTDTQYF

size: once
J: TRBJ2-5
D: .
V: TRBV11-1
DNA: TGTGCCAGCAGCCCACATAGCGGCGGCCAAGAGACCCAGTACTTC
CDR3: CASSPHSGGQETQYF

size: once
J: TRBJ2-4
D: .
V: TRBV21-1
DNA: TGTGCCAGCAGCAAAAGGGAGTTTGAGAACATTCAGTACTTC
CDR3: CASSKREFENIQYF

size: .
J: TRBJ1-2
D: .
V: TRBV6-1
DNA: TGTGCCAGCAGTGAAGCGATTGTCGACATATACTATGGCTACACCTTC
CDR3: CASSEAIVDIYYGYTF

size: .
J: TRBJ1-2
D: .
V: TRBV9
DNA: TGTGCCAGACGGGGGAACGACTATGGCTACACCTTC
CDR3: CARRGNDYGYTF

size: .
J: TRBJ2-6
D: .
V: TRBV6-1
DNA: TGTGCCAGCACCGGAAGGGGGGCTGGGGCCAACGTCCTGACTTTC
CDR3: CASTGRGAGANVLTF

size: .
J: TRBJ2-1
D: .
V: TRBV5-1
DNA: TGCGCCAGCAGGACGGGATTGAATGAGAATGAGCAGTTCTTC
CDR3: CASRTGLNENEQFF

size: .
J: TRBJ1-6
D: TRBD1
V: TRBV6-4
DNA: TGTGCCAGCAGGGAACAGGGGAGGGGTAATTCACCCCTCCACTTT
CDR3: CASREQGRGNSPLHF

size: .
J: TRBJ2-7
D: TRBD1
V: TRBV29-1
DNA: TGCAGCGTTGGAACAGGGGAAGGAAGGGAGCAGTACTTC
CDR3: CSVGTGEGREQYF

size: .
J: TRBJ2-7
D: .
V: TRBV7-9
DNA: TGTGCCAGCAGCTTAGTTAAGGGGACACCTGGTTTCTACGAGCAGTACTTC
CDR3: CASSLVKGTPGFYEQYF

size: .
J: TRBJ1-2
D: TRBD1
V: TRBV6-6
DNA: TGTGCCAGCAGTTACTCGGGACAGGGGGCGAATGGCTACACCTTC
CDR3: CASSYSGQGANGYTF

size: .
J: TRBJ2-7
D: .
V: TRBV15
DNA: TGTGCCACCAGCAGAGACAGGGGTGGCTCCTACGAGCAGTACTTC
CDR3: CATSRDRGGSYEQYF

size: .
J: TRBJ2-2
D: TRBD2
V: TRBV10-3
DNA: TGTGCCATCGGACTAGCGGCGAACACCGGGGAGCTGTTTTTT
CDR3: CAIGLAANTGELFF

size: few
J: TRBJ2-1
D: .
V: TRBV7-9
DNA: TGTGCCAGCAGCCCCCCGGGGTATGAGCAGTTCTTC
CDR3: CASSPPGYEQFF

size: .
J: TRBJ1-1
D: .
V: TRBV4-1
DNA: TGCGCCAGCAGCCAAGTGGACAGAGAGAACACTGAAGCTTTCTTT
CDR3: CASSQVDRENTEAFF

size: .
J: TRBJ2-5
D: .
V: TRBV19
DNA: TGTGCCAGTACCGCTACGAGGGAAGAGACCCAGTACTTC
CDR3: CASTATREETQYF

size: .
J: TRBJ2-3
D: .
V: TRBV29-1
DNA: TGCAGCGTTGAACCGGAGAGCACAGATACGCAGTATTTT
CDR3: CSVEPESTDTQYF

size: few
J: TRBJ2-7
D: TRBD1
V: TRBV14
DNA: TGTGCCAGCAGTGTGGGACAGGGTTTCCACGAGCAGTACTTC
CDR3: CASSVGQGFHEQYF

size: few
J: TRBJ2-3
D: .
V: TRBV7-9
DNA: TGTGCCCCGGGGGCCACAGATACGCAGTATTTT
CDR3: CAPGATDTQYF

size: few
J: TRBJ1-5
D: .
V: TRBV5-1
DNA: TGCGCCAGCAGCTTGGGGACAGCCAATCAGCCCCAGCATTTT
CDR3: CASSLGTANQPQHF